This record concerns one T cell receptor beta chain sequence. At least ten counts were recorded for this clonotype. The specificity of this receptor is unknown. One base away there is no much larger clone; base qualities are not given. These reads were obtained on an Illumina HiSeq 2500. TCR beta libraries were prepared by quantitative 5'-RACE with molecular barcodes. Under the source paper's analysis protocol: A new computational method based on a probabilistic model of VDJ rearrangement was used to identify disease-linked TCR variants. TCRdb reprocessing: public reads trimmed at Q25 with fastp, clones called with MiXCR, in-frame beta chains kept. Under each unique CDR3 protein, matching rows form one entry showing the most common genes and DNA. For this entry, the V and J calls and clone size follow TCRdb and not the study's own pipeline. In all, the sample holds hundreds of thousands of distinct CDR3 sequences, and approximately 24% of those were seen once. About 6.2% of the sample is in the top ten clones.

From the cysteine through the phenylalanine, the CDR3 covers 13 amino acids. The entry retains the CDR3 DNA only, 39 bases that are in frame from base 1. Cut back by 1 base and 7 bases, the V and J ends lie 10 bases apart. CDR1 and CDR2, looked up from the germline V gene, are SGHTA and FQGNSA. This entry comes from a study of CD8 T cells in ankylosing spondylitis listed by TCRdb under 2017. With regard to the full study: The study profiled T cell receptor beta repertoires in healthy donors and ankylosing spondylitis patients to find disease-linked TCR variants. The full study cohort comprised 25 ankylosing spondylitis patients and 85 to 120 healthy donors. Samples of peripheral blood were taken, and for ankylosing spondylitis patients, synovial fluid was collected as well.

General study outcomes and caveats: Some motif variants were previously reported in synovial fluid and blood of reactive arthritis patients, suggesting common disease-initiation mechanisms. Blood from ankylosing spondylitis patients appeared to be characterized by a TCR beta motif made up of several highly homologous amino acid variants. In peripheral blood, the disease-linked clones were found at relatively low frequencies and had a CD8+ phenotype. The disease-linked clones were reported to be significantly enriched in matched synovial fluid samples from ankylosing spondylitis patients.

The receptor comes from a male donor with ankylosing spondylitis or in good health (not recorded which). The rearranged chain carries TRBV7-2 and TRBJ1-2; no D gene can be assigned with confidence. The source material was blood, either unsorted or a sorted T cell fraction (not recorded which). Read as DNA, the sequence is TGTGCCAGCAGCTTAGGACCCCCCGCTGGCTACACCTTC. This sequence encodes CASSLGPPAGYTF.